This T cell receptor (beta chain) was identified during a study of cytomegalovirus exposure and HLA in healthy donors. J was trimmed by 2 bases and V by 6 bases; bases with no gene match: 20. This CDR3 spans 19 amino acids. Germline loops: CDR1 SEHNR, CDR2 FQNEAQ (reference sequence). The PCR made use of 60 Vbeta and 13 Jbeta primers. Repertoires were generated with immunoSEQ multiplex PCR, while TCRdb's copy carries only in-frame clones and drops some. The top ten clones hold roughly 20% of a sample with more than 95,000 clones, roughly 80% of them seen once. The sequencing sample was made of PBMCs. The clonotype was recovered from a man aged 18 to 35 in good health and CMV-seropositive. The chain uses TRBV7-9 and TRBJ2-7; 9 positions agree with TRBD2. The CDR3 reads CASSLGVAGGQVRPYEQYF. CDR3 bases: TGTGCCAGCAGTCTAGGAGTGGCGGGGGGGCAAGTAAGGCCCTACGAGCAGTACTTC.